Sequencing of this TCR beta chain was carried out in a study of cytomegalovirus exposure and HLA in healthy donors (dated by TCRdb to the late 2010s). Background on the whole study: In an earlier analysis of fewer than 750 of the donors, 276 Gb of sequence data and approximately 100 million unique TCR beta sequences from about 179 million T cells were reported. A later analysis re-analyzed previously published TCR beta repertoires from about 730 donors and added high-resolution HLA genotyping to study TCR occurrence patterns. High-throughput TCR immunosequencing, statistical association of individual TCRs with disease status, and machine learning were combined to predict cytomegalovirus infection status. A later genetic analysis took genome-wide SNP genotypes for about 55% of the roughly 670 donors and used that subset as a discovery cohort. Besides the first cohort of roughly 640 subjects, a separate validation cohort made up of roughly 120 different subjects was used. About 280 gigabases of sequencing data and roughly 80 million unique TCR sequences made up an early release that covered approximately 650 HLA-typed donors. Class I and class II HLA loci were covered by the typing at four-digit resolution. The number of donors typed differed by locus, with about 629-630 for A, B, C, DRB1 and DQB1, roughly 520 for DQA1, over 600 for DPA1, and some 450 for DPB1. Because of strong linkage in the cohort, roughly five DR-DQ haplotypes were treated as single units for association and clustering. The study was designed to test whether signatures of past pathogen exposure could be identified by cataloging public T cell receptors. The T cell repertoires of under 700 subjects were profiled by immunosequencing and related to cytomegalovirus serostatus. All discovery cohort repertoires had been generated on a single sequencing platform. Alongside the repertoire data, information on donor age, sex, ethnicity and CMV serostatus was compiled. Among some 400 genotyped donors of the cohort, an average of around 250,000 unique TCR beta nucleotide sequences was sequenced per donor, of which about 19% were non-productive. To decide whether each TCR beta V gene segment behaved as functional or pseudogenic, an earlier analysis of some 600 of the donors relied on high-throughput TCR beta sequencing. In the later analysis, no new phenotypic data were used to find candidate immune exposures; instead, reliance was placed on TCR beta sequences and their occurrence across donors. Of the approximately 370 genotyped donors, roughly 80% were placed in the genetic ancestry cluster associated with self-reported Caucasian donors.

Summary of the overall study and its limitations: An association between a missense DCLRE1C variant and V-gene and J-gene trimming of TCR beta chains was found in a later genetic analysis and replicated in an independent cohort. According to a later analysis, most CMV-associated TCR beta chains appeared to be HLA-restricted, and the HLA associations seemed to be driven largely by CMV exposure. In a later analysis, HLA-associated TCR beta chains were found to be more clonally expanded and to have lower generation probabilities than equally common non-associated chains. Compared with the roughly 700-donor mean, donors in an Asian-associated ancestry cluster had fewer N-insertions in productive TCRs, according to a later genetic analysis. HLA typing was unavailable for some donors at each locus, so association tests used only the typed subset. CMV serostatus was the only immune exposure information available for the cohort. While some public TCRs were present in many individuals, most TCR sequences turned up only very rarely across donors. Some IMGT-functional V segments, including TRBV6-2 and TRBV6-3, could not be distinguished by the 87-base-pair reads and were therefore excluded. About 15 rarely observed V segments, including chromosome 9 orphons, were excluded from the earlier analysis of a few hundred of the donors because counts were too low. A group of highly shared sequence variants was considered likely to be a technical artifact of the sequencing pipeline. In a later analysis, several top co-occurrence clusters were reported to appear linked to parvovirus B19, influenza, CMV and Epstein-Barr virus. The authors suggested that the approach could potentially be extended to other disease states and immunological phenotypes. In an earlier analysis of about 550 of the donors, most TCR beta V segments were observed in productive rearrangements about 87% or about 30% of the time, broadly matching IMGT annotations. Strong co-occurrence of HLA alleles, especially DR and DQ, made assigning TCR associations to individual alleles difficult. The study listed approximately 160 TCR beta chains as associated with cytomegalovirus. At a false discovery rate of 0.05, a later analysis linked about 16,000 TCR beta sequences to specific HLA alleles. Cytomegalovirus status was reported to be diagnosed by the classifier with high specificity and sensitivity in both the original and validation cohorts. Sequencing depth was assumed to be roughly uniform across donors in the presence/absence analyses, though that assumption may not hold. Linkage disequilibrium might explain the correlated functional status among segregating V segments, but an unknown experimental factor could not be excluded. A later analysis found that TCR association rates varied across HLA loci, with DRB1 alleles showing the most associated TCRs and HLA-C alleles the fewest. In vitro tests confirmed that a few of the cytomegalovirus-associated TCR beta chains recognize cytomegalovirus antigens. Only TCR beta chains were sequenced in this cohort, and the absence of alpha or paired-chain data limited detectable features. A further reported finding was that TCR beta sequences accurately predicted the HLA-A and HLA-B alleles for most subjects in the first cohort.

CDR1 and CDR2 are read off the germline V gene as SGHTA and FQGNSA. Inclusive of the bounding cysteine and phenylalanine, the CDR3 is 14 residues long. The kept DNA is CDR3 alone, 42 bases in frame from the first base. Compared with germline, V lacks 3 bases and J lacks 3 bases; bases without a gene match: 4. Libraries came from the immunoSEQ multiplex PCR assay. For the multiplex PCR, a mixture combining 60 forward primers for TCR Vbeta segments and 13 reverse primers for TCR Jbeta segments was used. The CDR3 region of rearranged TCR beta genes was amplified from genomic DNA with a multiplex PCR assay. The Illumina HiSeq System was used to sequence the amplified TCR beta libraries as 87-base-pair reads. In the authors' own workflow: Across the 670 or so repertoires, a later analysis counted 78 million or so unique TCR beta chains, roughly 11 million of which were shared by at least two donors. A nearest-neighbor algorithm error-corrected the raw reads and collapsed the reads into unique sequences, merging closely related sequences to remove PCR and sequencing errors. CDR3 sequences were aligned to IMGT reference sequences to assign V, D and J gene segments. Each retained sequence needed at least a six-nucleotide match to both a V gene segment and a J gene segment. A rearrangement was called productive if the CDR3 had no stop codons and remained in frame with V and J, and every other rearrangement was called non-productive. CDR3 was defined by IMGT convention, running from the second conserved V-encoded cysteine to the conserved J-encoded phenylalanine. The earlier analysis of 500 to 750 of the donors excluded any sequence lacking an unambiguous match to a single V gene segment. In an earlier analysis of roughly 600 of the donors, a V segment was called functional when productive rearrangements were above 56.7%, and segregating when the standard deviation between donors exceeded 5%. A statistical classification framework was built to diagnose cytomegalovirus status from the catalog of TCR beta chain sequences. In a later analysis, V and J genes were assigned by comparing TCR nucleotide sequences against IMGT/GENE-DB human TR gene sequences. A later analysis assigned CDR3 sequences and most-parsimonious VDJ recombination scenarios with the TCRdist pipeline. In a later analysis, each TCR beta chain was defined by its CDR3 amino acid sequence together with its V-gene family, and reads lacking a unique V-gene family were excluded. In a later analysis, around 650 highly shared, low-generation-probability nucleotide sequences were removed to address suspected cross-contamination and a sequencing artifact. In a later analysis, a clonal expansion index was calculated for each public chain from normalized within-repertoire ranks of inferred template counts. In a later analysis, generation probabilities were computed with a VDJ recombination model fitted to out-of-frame rearrangements, and the resulting probabilities were checked against IGoR. In a later analysis, hypergeometric tests were used to score TCR-TCR, TCR-HLA and TCR-CMV co-occurrence, with a repertoire-size bias correction applied to TCR pairs. To estimate false discovery rates, a later analysis permuted the HLA or CMV assignments 20 times. In a later analysis, co-occurring TCRs were grouped using DBSCAN, and TCRdist sequence similarity was added for clustering within HLA-allele-positive subsets. Co-occurrence clustering excluded repertoires with fewer than 30,000 or more than 120,000 public chains, plus five with anomalous nucleotide sharing. TCRdb carries this immuneACCESS record with in-frame sequences only. Its versions omit some clonotypes, under half of them owing to an unresolved V gene in the studies checked, with the rest unexplained. V and J calls plus clone size are reproduced from that table; the DNA served to infer D and trimming. This sample is represented by fewer than 95,000 clones; under 80% of them were singletons. Of the sample, around 6.6% falls within the top ten clones.

The cohort was made up of 666 healthy bone marrow donors. All cohort members were sampled while nominally healthy, although unrecorded immune exposures were likely present. The donor tested CMV seronegative and was one of the 352 seronegative cohort members. A peripheral blood sample was collected from each donor, and TCR beta sequencing was performed on peripheral blood mononuclear cells. Genomic DNA was extracted from the blood cell samples with the Qiagen DNeasy Blood Extraction Kit. Concerning this clone: Its antigen remains undetermined. Base quality data are lacking; no much larger clone is found one base away.

The sequence was obtained from a woman aged 25 to 39 in good health and CMV-seronegative. The specimen sequenced was PBMCs. The V and J segments used are TRBV7-2 and TRBJ1-1; 7 of the junction bases match TRBD1. The nucleotide sequence reads TGTGCCAGCAGCTTGTTACAGGGGCACACTGAAGCTTTCTTT. It translates as CASSLLQGHTEAFF.